Sequencing of this T cell receptor beta chain was carried out in a study of PD-L1 blockade in urothelial cancer. The CDR3 sequence is 17 residues long. Specified time point: peripheral blood 6 weeks after treatment start. Repertoires were generated with immunoSEQ multiplex PCR, while TCRdb's copy carries only in-frame clones and drops some. The data contain tens of thousands of clones, 88% of them singletons. The source was PBMCs, collected around atezolizumab (anti-PD-L1) treatment. The chain uses TRBV1 and TRBJ1-5; TRBD1 is the table's D call and was not checked against the DNA. TRBV1 is a pseudogene segment. The TCR comes from a man in his sixties with urothelial cancer. The CDR3 sequence: CTSSTDRGRYSNQPQHF. The CDR3 DNA follows: TGCACCAGCAGCACGGACAGGGGCCGATATAGCAATCAGCCCCAGCATTTT.